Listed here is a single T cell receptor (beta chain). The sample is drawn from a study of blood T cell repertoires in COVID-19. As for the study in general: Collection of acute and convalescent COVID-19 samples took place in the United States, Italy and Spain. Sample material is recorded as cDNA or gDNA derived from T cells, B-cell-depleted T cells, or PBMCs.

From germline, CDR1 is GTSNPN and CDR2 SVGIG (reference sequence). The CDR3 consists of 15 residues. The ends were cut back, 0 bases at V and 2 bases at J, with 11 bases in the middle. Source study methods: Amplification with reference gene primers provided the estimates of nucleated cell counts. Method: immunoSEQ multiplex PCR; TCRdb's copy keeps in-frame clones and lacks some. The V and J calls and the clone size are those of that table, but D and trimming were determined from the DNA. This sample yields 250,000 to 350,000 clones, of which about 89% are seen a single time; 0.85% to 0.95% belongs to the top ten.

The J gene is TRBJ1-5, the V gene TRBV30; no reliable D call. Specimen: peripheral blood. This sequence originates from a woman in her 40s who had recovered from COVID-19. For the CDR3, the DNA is TGTGCCTGGAGTGTCCGCGGGTTGGGCAATCAGCCCCAGCATTTT. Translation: CAWSVRGLGNQPQHF.